The T cell receptor (beta chain) described here comes from a study of shared clonotypes between healthy human individuals. CDR3 length: 14 amino acids. Trimming shortened V by 4 bases and J by 1 base, and 13 bases separated the two germline ends. CDR1 SQVTM and CDR2 ANQGSEA come from the germline V gene. Authors' processing steps: Junction-only sequences without quality scores came from ImmunoSEQ, so filtering differed. TCRdb's copy holds only in-frame clones and misses some; the assay was immunoSEQ multiplex PCR. From that table come the V and J calls and clone size; the DNA was used to work out D and trimming. There are about a million clones in the sample; about 76% occur only once, and roughly 1.4% lies in the top ten.

What was sequenced was memory CD4+ T cells sorted from blood. Subset indicated: CD45RA-negative fraction. The chain recombines TRBV29-1 with TRBJ1-1, with D maybe TRBD1 (5 bases). The sequence was collected from a man between 18 and 35 years old in good health. The CDR3 loop reads CSVVQGVGNTEAFF. CDR3 nucleotide sequence: TGCAGCGTTGTTCAGGGAGTGGGGAACACTGAAGCTTTCTTT.